These 29 T cell receptor beta chains share one sample of origin, sequenced in a study of human T cells and chemical hapten exposure. TCRdb reanalysed the RACE reads using MiXCR and keeps one entry per CDR3 protein. The data hold some 90,000 distinct CDR3 sequences, with roughly 8.5% observed a single time. The time point here: pre-sensitization, week 0. As to treatment: therapeutic diphenylcyclopropenone sensitization with weekly scalp DPC. Source: whole blood, taken in connection with sensitization to the hapten diphenylcyclopropenone (DPC). The receptors come from a man in his forties with alopecia areata. Some clones in this sample may be carry-over from other donors' samples.

V gene TRBV12-3 or TRBV12-4 combines with J gene TRBJ1-2; 10 bases are shared with TRBD1. After removal of 4 bases from V and 5 bases from J, the junction contained 4 bases not matched to a gene. CDR3 length equals 14 residues. The CDR3 DNA follows: TGTGCCAGCAGTTCGCCGGGACAGGGGTATGGCTACACCTTC. This codes for CASSSPGQGYGYTF.

This clonotype was seen a few times. The genes are TRBV7-2 and TRBJ2-1, with D possibly being TRBD2 (5 bases). Germline V CDR1 and CDR2: SGHTA, FQGNSA. This CDR3 spans 13 amino acids. V gave up 6 bases and J gave up 7 bases, with 13 bases separating them. The CDR3 DNA reads TGTGCCAGCAGACGAAACCCGGGGAATGAGCAGTTCTTC. Protein: CASRRNPGNEQFF.

J is TRBJ1-5 and V is TRBV7-2; maybe TRBD1 (5 bases). This CDR3 is built from 15 residues. The germline V gene encodes CDR1 SGHTA and CDR2 FQGNSA. V lost 1 base, J lost 11 bases, and 18 bases lay in between. This CDR3 reads CASSLDHTVGGAQHF. In nucleotides, the CDR3 is TGTGCCAGCAGCTTAGACCACACGGTTGGGGGGGCCCAGCATTTT.

The chain combines TRBV19 with TRBJ1-6; D call uncertain. There are 13 residues in the CDR3. The germline V gene has CDR1 LNHDA and CDR2 SQIVND (reference sequence). V dropped 6 bases and J dropped 8 bases, with 11 bases sitting between them. The CDR3 protein is CASRPHLDSPLHF. CDR3 sequence (DNA): TGTGCCAGTAGACCCCATTTGGATTCACCCCTCCACTTT.

The chain combines TRBV18 with TRBJ1-3; 7 bases agree with TRBD1. The CDR3 has 16 amino acids. With 0 bases clipped from V and 3 bases from J, the junction kept 5 bases outside the gene matches. CDR1 and CDR2 (germline): KGHSH, LQKENI. Here the CDR3 reads CASSPPGTAVGNTIYF. CDR3 in DNA: TGTGCCAGCTCACCACCAGGGACAGCTGTTGGAAACACCATATATTTT.

This clonotype turned up a few times. V usage is TRBV20-1 and J usage is TRBJ2-1; D gene uncertain. The CDR3 has 16 amino acids. Germline CDR1 is DFQATT and CDR2 is SNEGSKA (reference sequence). Trimming took off 2 bases at V and 0 bases at J, with 14 bases between the two ends. CDR3 in DNA: TGCAGTGCTAGAAAAAGGACCCCCAGCTCCTACAATGAGCAGTTCTTC. Its protein is CSARKRTPSSYNEQFF.

CDR3 region: CASSLNSGRASTQYF. CDR3 bases: TGTGCCAGCAGCTTAAATAGCGGGAGGGCATCTACGCAGTATTTT. The chain recombines TRBV7-3 with TRBJ2-3, with 11 bases lining up with TRBD2. V shed 1 base, J shed 8 bases, and the junction held 5 bases outside the gene matches. There are 15 residues in the CDR3. Germline CDR1 SGHTA, CDR2 FQGTGA.

The genes are TRBV29-1 and TRBJ2-2; 12 bases align to TRBD2. V lost 6 bases, J lost 0 bases, and 5 bases stayed unmatched. This CDR3 region has 16 residues. CDR1 SQVTM and CDR2 ANQGSEA come from the germline V gene. CDR3 residues: CSVLSSGGANTGELFF. CDR3 coding DNA: TGCAGCGTCCTTTCTAGCGGGGGGGCGAACACCGGGGAGCTGTTTTTT.

This rearrangement joins TRBV6-2 or TRBV6-3 to TRBJ1-6; 7 positions agree with TRBD1. The CDR3 consists of 15 residues. V gave up 5 bases and J gave up 3 bases; unmatched junction bases: 4. Germline V gives CDR1 MNHEY, CDR2 SVGEGT. The CDR3 nucleotides read TGTGCCAGCAGTCCGGGACAGCTCTATAATTCACCCCTCCACTTT. Translated, it gives CASSPGQLYNSPLHF.

There are many counts of this clonotype. In nucleotides, the CDR3 is TGTGCCAGCAGCACGGGGGGCAGGGGAAGCGGAAACACCATATATTTT. This translates into CASSTGGRGSGNTIYF. This chain connects TRBV11-2 to TRBJ1-3; weak D call: TRBD1 (6 bases). There are 16 residues in the CDR3. CDR1 and CDR2 from the germline V gene are SGHAT and FQNNGV. The V gene lost 5 bases and the J gene lost 4 bases, with 18 bases spanning the gap.

In this sample, this clonotype turned up a few times. This sequence joins TRBV30 and TRBJ2-4, with D uncertain. Germline V lookup: CDR1 GTSNPN, CDR2 SVGIG (reference sequence). CDR3 size: 15 residues. Trimming stripped 3 bases from V and 1 base from J, with 13 bases between. In DNA, the CDR3 is TGTGCCTGGAGCCATGGAAGGACGGCCAAAAACATTCAGTACTTC. Amino acid sequence: CAWSHGRTAKNIQYF.

In this sample, this clonotype turned up a few times. V is TRBV24-1 and J is TRBJ2-1; 12 bases map to TRBD2. Germline V gives CDR1 KGHDR, CDR2 SFDVKD. The CDR3 runs 16 residues. V lost 3 bases and J lost 5; bases outside the gene matches: 4. In DNA, the CDR3 is TGTGCCACCAGTGATCGGACTAGCGGGAAGGACAATGAGCAGTTCTTC. Translation: CATSDRTSGKDNEQFF.

V gene TRBV6-5 combines with J gene TRBJ2-7; TRBD1 or TRBD2 may be the D gene (5 bases each). This CDR3 has 14 residues. Germline CDR1 MNHEY, CDR2 SVGAGI. The V end lost 5 bases, the J end lost 6 bases, and 17 bases lay between the germline ends. In nucleotides, the CDR3 is TGTGCCAGCAGTAAACCGGGGCTGGGGCCCGAGCAGTACTTC. Its translation: CASSKPGLGPEQYF.

Ten or more counts support this clonotype. The CDR3 is CSARDGGIAFF. In DNA, the CDR3 is TGCAGTGCTAGAGATGGGGGGATAGCTTTCTTT. The V call is TRBV20-1, the J call TRBJ1-1, with D possibly TRBD1 on 5 matching bases. The CDR3 has 11 amino acids. V shed 0 bases and J shed 10 bases, with 9 bases lying between them. Germline V gene lookup returns CDR1 DFQATT and CDR2 SNEGSKA (reference sequence).

The gene calls are TRBV7-8 and TRBJ2-7; D unresolved. The CDR3 covers 15 residues. V was cut by 1 base and J by 2 bases, with 12 bases left in between. Germline V gene data show CDR1 as SGHVS and CDR2 as FQNEAQ. CDR3 coding DNA: TGTGCCAGCAGCTTAGTACCCGAGAGGACCTACGAGCAGTACGTC. Protein sequence: CASSLVPERTYEQYV.

This chain joins TRBV6-5 and TRBJ2-7; possible D gene TRBD1, 6 bases. Between the trimmed V and J ends, which lost 4 bases and 3 bases, there was a span of 16 bases. The CDR3 totals 15 residues. Germline CDR1 reads MNHEY; CDR2 reads SVGAGI. The DNA for the CDR3 is TGTGCCAGCAGTTCTTTCCGGGACATGTTCTACGAGCAGTACTTC. It is translated as CASSSFRDMFYEQYF.

This chain links TRBV6-2 or TRBV6-3 with TRBJ2-7; D not resolved. Between the trimmed V and J ends, which lost 5 bases and 4 bases, there was a span of 18 bases. The CDR3 loop spans 15 amino acids. CDR1 MNHEY and CDR2 SVGEGT come from the germline V gene. The CDR3 coding sequence is TGTGCCAGCAGTGAGCCCGGAAATCGCATGTACGAGCAGTACGTC. Translating it yields CASSEPGNRMYEQYV.

This clonotype was recorded at least ten times. J is TRBJ2-1 and V is TRBV3-1, with TRBD2 matching over 8 bases. CDR3 length: 16 residues. V shed 1 base, J shed 7 bases, and the junction held 9 bases outside the gene matches. The germline V gene encodes CDR1 LGHDT and CDR2 YNNKEL (reference sequence). CDR3 DNA: TGTGCCAGCAGCCAAGGGGCCGGGAGGGCCGGTAATGAGCAGTTCTTC. It yields the protein CASSQGAGRAGNEQFF.

This clonotype was seen at least ten times. The chain has TRBV4-1 and TRBJ1-2, with no clear D. This CDR3 region has 14 residues. V lost 7 bases and J 3 bases, leaving 15 bases between the germline ends. Germline V lookup: CDR1 MGHRA, CDR2 YSYEKL. The CDR3 nucleotides read TGCGCCAGCAACCCTCAGGCAGGTGACTATGGCTACACCTTC. Translating it yields CASNPQAGDYGYTF.

There are many counts of this clonotype. J is TRBJ2-1 and V is TRBV12-3 or TRBV12-4; 12 bases fit TRBD2. J gave up 7 bases and V 2 bases, and 3 bases lay outside the gene matches. This CDR3 region has 15 residues. Here the CDR3 DNA reads TGTGCCAGCAGTTTATTAGGGACTAGCGGGAATGAGCAGTTCTTC. Translation gives CASSLLGTSGNEQFF.

This clonotype was counted between two and nine times. This chain links TRBV9 with TRBJ2-7; D might be TRBD1 or TRBD2, each matching 6 bases. This CDR3 is built from 14 residues. V gave up 3 bases and J gave up 7 bases, with 17 bases separating them. Germline V lookup: CDR1 SGDLS, CDR2 YYNGEE. The CDR3 here is CASSAGAPGGEQYF. DNA of the CDR3: TGTGCCAGCAGCGCAGGGGCCCCCGGGGGTGAGCAGTACTTC.

Regarding this clonotype: A clone one base away is much larger, so this may be a read error. The chain employs TRBV7-9 and TRBJ1-1; 7 bases line up with TRBD1. After removal of 3 bases from V and 5 bases from J, the junction contained 6 bases not matched to a gene. The CDR3 consists of 14 residues. Germline-derived CDR1 and CDR2 are SEHNR and FQNEAQ (reference sequence). This chain's CDR3 is CASSLFSGGTEAFF. CDR3 bases: TGTGCCAGCAGCTTGTTCTCAGGGGGGACTGAAGCTTTCTTT.

This clonotype came up many times. J is TRBJ2-3 and V is TRBV28; no definite D call. Trimming shortened V by 6 bases and J by 0 bases, and 19 bases separated the two germline ends. CDR1 is MDHEN and CDR2 is SYDVKM in the germline V gene. This CDR3 spans 17 amino acids. In DNA form, the CDR3 reads TGTGCCAGCAGGAGCCAATTAGCCCTTTCTAGCACAGATACGCAGTATTTT. Translation: CASRSQLALSSTDTQYF.

This clonotype was recorded many times. The chain has TRBV3-1 and TRBJ1-1, with D maybe TRBD1 (6 bases). The germline V and J ends were trimmed by 1 base and 4 bases, with 13 bases remaining between them. The germline gives CDR1 LGHDT, CDR2 YNNKEL (reference sequence). The CDR3 contains 15 residues. The CDR3 region has the DNA TGTGCCAGCAGCCAAGGGACAGCCAGGCCCACTGAAGCTTTCTTT. It translates to CASSQGTARPTEAFF.

This clonotype appeared a few times. Relative to the germline gene, one junction end is altered; a read error may explain this. V gene TRBV7-7 combines with J gene TRBJ2-5; 8 nucleotides agree with TRBD1. There are 13 residues in the CDR3. The V gene's germline CDR1 is SSHAT and CDR2 FNYEAQ (reference sequence). CDR3 in amino acids: CASSADRVETQYF. DNA of the CDR3: TGTGCTAGCAGCGCGGACAGGGTGGAGACCCAGTACTTC. Full variable domain (missing parts from reference TRBV7-7 and TRBJ2-5): GAGVSQSPRYKVTKRGQDVTLRCDPISSHATLYWYQQALGQGPEFLTYFNYEAQPDKSGLPSDRFSAERPEGSISTLTIQRTEQRDSAMYRCASSADRVETQYFGPGTRLLVL.

The rearrangement joins TRBV3-1 to TRBJ2-1; TRBD2 agrees at 8 bases. The CDR3 consists of 17 residues. V trimming: 4 bases; J trimming: 0 bases; junction bases outside the gene matches: 8. In germline, CDR1 is LGHDT, CDR2 YNNKEL (reference sequence). CDR3 amino acids: CASSRPKSGSSYNEQFF. In DNA, the CDR3 is TGTGCCAGCAGCCGTCCCAAAAGCGGGAGCTCCTACAATGAGCAGTTCTTC.

This chain's CDR3 is CASSVERTDTQYF. In DNA form, the CDR3 reads TGTGCCAGCAGCGTCGAACGCACAGATACGCAGTATTTT. The chain has TRBV9 and TRBJ2-3; D unclear. Trimming cost V 2 bases and J 1 base, with 5 bases left between them. Per the germline V gene, CDR1 is SGDLS and CDR2 is YYNGEE. The CDR3 consists of 13 residues.

In the case of this clonotype: The junction differs from germline at one of its ends, possibly a read error. The chain links TRBV14 to TRBJ1-1, with 8 bases identical to TRBD1. Germline V gene lookup returns CDR1 SGHDN and CDR2 FVKESK. This CDR3 is 14 amino acids long. The CDR3 DNA sequence: TGTGCCAGCATCCAAGTTTTGGCAGGGGGCAGAGCTTTCTTT. Amino acid sequence: CASIQVLAGGRAFF.

Many counts were recorded for this clonotype. The chain joins TRBV19 to TRBJ2-6; D not certain. The V end was cut by 1 base, the J end by 0 bases, with 13 bases between. The CDR3 covers 18 residues. Per the germline V gene, CDR1 is LNHDA and CDR2 is SQIVND (reference sequence). The CDR3 coding sequence is TGTGCCAGTAGTATAGTACCTGGCTGGGGCTCTGGGGCCAACGTCCTGACTTTC. Translation: CASSIVPGWGSGANVLTF.